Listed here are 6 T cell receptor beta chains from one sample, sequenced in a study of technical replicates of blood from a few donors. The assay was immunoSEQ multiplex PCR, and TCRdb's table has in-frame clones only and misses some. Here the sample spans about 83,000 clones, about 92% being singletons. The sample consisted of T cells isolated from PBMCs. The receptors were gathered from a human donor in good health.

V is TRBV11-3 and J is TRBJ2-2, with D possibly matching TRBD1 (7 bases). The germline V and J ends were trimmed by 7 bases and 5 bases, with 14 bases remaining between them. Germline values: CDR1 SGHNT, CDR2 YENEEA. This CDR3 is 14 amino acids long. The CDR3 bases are TGTGCCAGCACCCGGGACAGCGGGACCGGGGAGCTGTTTTTT. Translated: CASTRDSGTGELFF.

The CDR3 protein is CASSAPGGGFTDEQYF. The CDR3 region has the DNA TGTGCCAGCAGTGCTCCCGGAGGGGGCTTTACCGACGAGCAGTACTTC. This rearrangement joins TRBV6-1 to TRBJ2-7, with D perhaps TRBD1 (7 bases). The germline CDR1 and CDR2 sequences are MNHNS and SASEGT. V lost 4 bases and J 5 bases, leaving 21 bases between the germline ends. The CDR3 runs 16 residues.

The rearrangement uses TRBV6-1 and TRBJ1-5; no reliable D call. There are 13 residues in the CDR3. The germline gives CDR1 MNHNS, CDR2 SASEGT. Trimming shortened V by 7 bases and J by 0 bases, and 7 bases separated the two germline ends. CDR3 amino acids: CASTGNSNQPQHF. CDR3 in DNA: TGTGCCAGCACGGGGAATAGCAATCAGCCCCAGCATTTT.

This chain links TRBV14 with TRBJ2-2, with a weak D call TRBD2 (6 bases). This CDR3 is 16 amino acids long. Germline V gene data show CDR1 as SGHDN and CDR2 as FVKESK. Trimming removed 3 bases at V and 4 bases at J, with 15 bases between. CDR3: CASSHLGGDPTGELFF. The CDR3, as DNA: TGTGCCAGCAGCCATTTGGGGGGAGATCCCACCGGGGAGCTGTTTTTT.

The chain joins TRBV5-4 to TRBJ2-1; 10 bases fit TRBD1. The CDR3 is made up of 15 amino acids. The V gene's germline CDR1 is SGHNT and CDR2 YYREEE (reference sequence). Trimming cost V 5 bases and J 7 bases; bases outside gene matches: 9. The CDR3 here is CASRTGQGILNEQFF. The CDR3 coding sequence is TGTGCCAGCAGAACGGGACAGGGGATCCTAAATGAGCAGTTCTTC.

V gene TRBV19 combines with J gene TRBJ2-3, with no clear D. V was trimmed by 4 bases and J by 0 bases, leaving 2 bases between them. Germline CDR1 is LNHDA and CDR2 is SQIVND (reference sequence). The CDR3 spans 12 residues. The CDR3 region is CASSTSTDTQYF. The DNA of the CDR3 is TGTGCCAGTAGTACAAGCACAGATACGCAGTATTTT.